This T cell receptor beta chain was documented in a study of regulatory T cells in long-lasting Graves disease. Researchers made TCR beta libraries by using iRepertoire HTBI primers and running Arm-PCR on CDR3 regions. TCRdb called the multiplex PCR reads again in MiXCR, with one record for every CDR3 protein. Here the sample spans 300,000 to 500,000 distinct CDR3 sequences, roughly 20% being singletons. Indicated time point: persistent/refractory GD, antithyroid drugs over 5 years with positive TRAb. Researchers made the TCR library from RNA that was extracted from PBMCs. The germline CDR1 and CDR2 sequences are SEHNR and FQNEAQ (reference sequence). V lost 4 bases, J lost 2 bases, and 21 bases lay in between. The CDR3 totals 17 residues.

This clonotype originated in a female donor with Graves disease. The input for sequencing was peripheral blood mononuclear cells (PBMCs), taken when the disease was refractory, from a patient treated with antithyroid drugs. The chain carries TRBV7-9 and TRBJ2-7; D call uncertain. Here the CDR3 reads CASSSTPLGSMAYEQYF. CDR3 nucleotides: TGTGCCAGCAGCTCAACCCCCCTAGGATCTATGGCCTACGAGCAGTACTTC.